Listed below are T cell receptor beta chains from one sample, sequenced in a study of T cell repertoires in ileal Crohn's disease. Using immunoSEQ multiplex PCR, the repertoire was profiled, and TCRdb retains in-frame clones only, with some absent. The sample carries 4,000 or so clones, roughly 72% recorded once. Sequencing was performed on ileal tissue. The source is an adult with Crohn's disease. The CDR3 runs from the conserved cysteine through the conserved F or W. D genes are given only for firm matches. Part of the rows lack a size; the others show once, few, many or a class for expanded clones.

>TRBD2|TRBV5-4|TRBJ2-2|NA
TGTGCCAGCAGCCCTGGGGGACTAGCGGGGGGCACCGGGGAGCTGTTTTTT
CASSPGGLAGGTGELFF
>NA|TRBV19|TRBJ1-5|few
TGTGCCAGTAGGCCCACAGGGCCCAGCAATCAGCCCCAGCATTTT
CASRPTGPSNQPQHF
>NA|TRBV30|TRBJ1-3|NA
TGTGCCTGGAGTGCGAATTCTGGAAACACCATATATTTT
CAWSANSGNTIYF
>NA|TRBV4-1|TRBJ2-7|NA
TGCGCCAGCAGCCAAGAGTGGGACGGGCCCTACGAGCAGTACTTC
CASSQEWDGPYEQYF
>NA|TRBV5-1|TRBJ2-7|NA
TGCGCCAGCAGCTTACCGGGGGAAGTACGGGAGCAGTACTTC
CASSLPGEVREQYF
>NA|TRBV2|TRBJ2-2|NA
TGTGCCAGCAGTGAAGACAGAGGACACACCGGGGAGCTGTTTTTT
CASSEDRGHTGELFF
>TRBD2|TRBV2|TRBJ2-1|NA
TGTGCCAGCCGCCCGCCGGGGAGCGGGGTTTACAATGAGCAGTTCTTC
CASRPPGSGVYNEQFF
>NA|TRBV2|TRBJ1-2|NA
TGTGCCAGCAGTGTTTTCTATGGCTACACCTTC
CASSVFYGYTF
>NA|TRBV7-9|TRBJ1-1|NA
TGTGCCAGCAGCCCCCAGGGTCCCACTGAAGCTTTCTTT
CASSPQGPTEAFF
>TRBD2|TRBV6-4|TRBJ2-1|NA
TGTGCCAGCAGTGACTCCGCGGGACTAGCAAGTAATGAGCAGTTCTTC
CASSDSAGLASNEQFF
>TRBD2|TRBV10-2|TRBJ2-1|NA
TGCGCCAGCGGAGGGACTAGCGGGGACAATGAGCAGTTCTTC
CASGGTSGDNEQFF
>TRBD2|TRBV6-5|TRBJ2-5|NA
TGTGCCAGCGGTCAGCGGGGGGGCGTAAGAGAGACCCAGTACTTC
CASGQRGGVRETQYF
>NA|TRBV30|TRBJ1-2|NA
TGTGCCTGGAGTTTGATCGGAGGGGATGGCTACACCTTC
CAWSLIGGDGYTF
>TRBD1|TRBV14|TRBJ1-6|NA
TGTGCCAGCAGTTTGTACAGGGGGGACATTTGGAATTCACCCCTCCACTTT
CASSLYRGDIWNSPLHF
>TRBD2|TRBV7-8|TRBJ2-2|NA
TGTGCCAGCAGCACGGGACTAGCGGGGACGAACACCGGGGAGCTGTTTTTT
CASSTGLAGTNTGELFF
>NA|TRBV28|TRBJ1-6|NA
TGTGCCAGCAGCCTACAAGACCCCTATAATTCACCCCTCCACTTT
CASSLQDPYNSPLHF
>TRBD2|TRBV5-1|TRBJ2-1|NA
TGCGCCAGCAGTTCGGGACTAGGGTCCAATGAGCAGTTCTTC
CASSSGLGSNEQFF
>NA|TRBV27|TRBJ2-3|NA
TGTGCCAGCAGTGGGACAAACACAGATACGCAGTATTTT
CASSGTNTDTQYF
>TRBD1|TRBV18|TRBJ1-1|NA
TGTGCCAGCTCACCCCACGGGACAGGGGGCACTGAAGCTTTCTTT
CASSPHGTGGTEAFF
>TRBD1|TRBV6-5|TRBJ2-7|NA
TGTGCCAGCAGTTACGGGGACAGGGGGTACGAGCAGTACTTC
CASSYGDRGYEQYF
>NA|TRBV11-3|TRBJ2-1|NA
TGTGCCAGCAGCCTAGGAAGAGGGGACTACAATGAGCAGTTCTTC
CASSLGRGDYNEQFF
>NA|TRBV28|TRBJ1-2|NA
TGTGCCAGCAGGCTCCCCGGGGGACGGAAAGGCTACACCTTC
CASRLPGGRKGYTF
>NA|TRBV2|TRBJ2-7|NA
TGTGCCAGCAGTTACACAGGGCCTCGGGAGCAGTACTTC
CASSYTGPREQYF
>NA|TRBV19|TRBJ2-7|NA
TGTGCCAGTAGTATGACAGATACCTACGAGCAGTACTTC
CASSMTDTYEQYF
>NA|TRBV11-2|TRBJ1-5|NA
TGTGCCAGCAGCCGACAACACGATCAGCCCCAGCATTTT
CASSRQHDQPQHF
>NA|TRBV2|TRBJ2-7|NA
TGTGCCAGCAGTGCAGGCCCGGGGGAGCAGTACTTC
CASSAGPGEQYF
>TRBD2|TRBV2|TRBJ2-3|once
TGTGCCAGCACCCCGGCGGGGGGTGGCACAGATACGCAGTATTTT
CASTPAGGGTDTQYF
>NA|TRBV21-1|TRBJ1-1|NA
TGTGCCAGCAGCAAAAGAATCGAGGGGATGAACACTGAAGCTTTCTTT
CASSKRIEGMNTEAFF
>NA|TRBV7-7|TRBJ1-2|NA
TGTGCCAGCAGCACCCCCCAGGGTCCGGGTACCTTC
CASSTPQGPGTF
>TRBD1|TRBV18|TRBJ2-7|NA
TGTGCCAGCTCACCGTCCGGGGACAGGGGAGTGGAGCAGTACTTC
CASSPSGDRGVEQYF
>NA|TRBV5-1|TRBJ2-7|once
TGCGCCAGCAGCTCCACCGGGCCAAACTACGAGCAGTACTTC
CASSSTGPNYEQYF
>NA|TRBV7-9|TRBJ2-3|NA
TGTGCCAGCAGCTCCGGGACGACGGCAGATACGCAGTATTTT
CASSSGTTADTQYF
>NA|TRBV27|TRBJ2-3|once
TGTGCCAGCAGTTTATTCGAGCCTGGGTTAGCAGATACGCAGTATTTT
CASSLFEPGLADTQYF
>NA|TRBV5-1|TRBJ2-5|NA
TGCGCCAGCAGCTTGGGCGGGTTCCAAGAGACCCAGTACTTC
CASSLGGFQETQYF
>NA|TRBV15|TRBJ1-2|NA
TGTGCCACCAGCAGGGAAGGATATGGCTACACCTTC
CATSREGYGYTF
>NA|TRBV7-8|TRBJ1-1|few
TGTGCCAGCAGCTTAAGGCAGGGCACTGAAGCTTTCTTT
CASSLRQGTEAFF
>TRBD2|TRBV7-3|TRBJ2-1|NA
TGTGCCAGCAGCTTAGGGGGAGGGAAGAATGAGCAGTTCTTC
CASSLGGGKNEQFF
>NA|TRBV28|TRBJ1-2|once
TGTGCCAGCACCCCCCCGGGGTTGGATGGCTACACCTTC
CASTPPGLDGYTF
>TRBD1|TRBV2|TRBJ2-2|large
TGTGCCAGCAGTTCGGGACAGTTGTCCCCCGGGGAGCTGTTTTTT
CASSSGQLSPGELFF
>NA|TRBV2|TRBJ2-5|NA
TGTGCCAGCAGTGCAGGTGGGCAAGAGACCCAGTACTTC
CASSAGGQETQYF
>NA|TRBV10-3|TRBJ1-3|NA
TGTGCCATCAGGGCGACAGTCATGGAAGGAAACACCATATATTTT
CAIRATVMEGNTIYF
>NA|TRBV5-7|TRBJ1-2|few
TGTGCCAGCAGCCCAATAGGGATCTATGGCTACACCTTC
CASSPIGIYGYTF
>NA|TRBV27|TRBJ2-1|NA
TGTGCCAGCAGTTTATCGGCGAGGGGATACAATGAGCAGTTCTTC
CASSLSARGYNEQFF
>TRBD1|TRBV5-1|TRBJ2-2|NA
TGCGCCAGCAGCTCCGGCGACAGGGCAGAAACCGGGGAGCTGTTTTTT
CASSSGDRAETGELFF
>TRBD1|TRBV10-1|TRBJ1-6|NA
TGCGCCAGCAGTCGGGACAGGGATAATTCACCCCTCCACTTT
CASSRDRDNSPLHF
>TRBD1|TRBV18|TRBJ1-4|NA
TGTGCCAGCTCAGCACAGGGGAGGGATGAAAAACTGTTTTTT
CASSAQGRDEKLFF
>TRBD1|TRBV28|TRBJ2-2|NA
TGTGCCAGCAGTCCCCTCAGACAGGGGGCTAGCGGGGAGCTGTTTTTT
CASSPLRQGASGELFF
>NA|TRBV11-3|TRBJ1-1|NA
TGTGCCAGCAGCTCCCCCCGAGACCCCACTGAAGCTTTCTTT
CASSSPRDPTEAFF
>NA|TRBV6-5|TRBJ2-7|NA
TGTGCCAGCAGTTACTCTTCCAACTACGAGCAGTACTTC
CASSYSSNYEQYF
>NA|TRBV6-5|TRBJ2-7|NA
TGTGCCAGCAGGGGGGAGACCTACGAGCAGTACTTC
CASRGETYEQYF